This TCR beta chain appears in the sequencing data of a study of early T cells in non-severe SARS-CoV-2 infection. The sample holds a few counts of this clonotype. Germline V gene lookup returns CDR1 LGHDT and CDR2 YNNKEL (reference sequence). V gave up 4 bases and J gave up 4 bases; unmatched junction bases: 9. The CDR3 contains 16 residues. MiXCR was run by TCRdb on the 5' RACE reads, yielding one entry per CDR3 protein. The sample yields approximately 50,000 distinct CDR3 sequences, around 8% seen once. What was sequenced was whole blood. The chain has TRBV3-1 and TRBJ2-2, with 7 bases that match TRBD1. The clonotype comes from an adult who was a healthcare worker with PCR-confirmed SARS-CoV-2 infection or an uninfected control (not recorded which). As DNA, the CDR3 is TGTGCCAGCAGCCCGAGTGTGGGACAGAGCACCGGGGAGCTGTTTTTT. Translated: CASSPSVGQSTGELFF. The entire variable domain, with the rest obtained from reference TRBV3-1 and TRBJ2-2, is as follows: DTAVSQTPKYLVTQMGNDKSIKCEQNLGHDTMYWYKQDSKKFLKIMFSYNNKELIINETVPNRFSPKSPDKAHLNLHINSLELGDSAVYFCASSPSVGQSTGELFFGEGSRLTVL.